The 22 T cell receptor beta chains presented below share a single source sample, sequenced in a study of PD-L1 blockade in urothelial cancer. The data were produced by immunoSEQ multiplex PCR, yet TCRdb's version contains in-frame clones alone and is incomplete. The sample yields just over 35,000 clones, roughly a third seen once. Source: tumor tissue, taken before atezolizumab (anti-PD-L1) treatment. Source of these receptors: a man between 60 and 75 years old with urothelial cancer.

The table lists this clone with a few counts. The chain uses TRBV6-8 and TRBJ2-5, with 10 bases aligning to TRBD2. Germline lookup yields CDR1 MNHGY and CDR2 SAAAGT. V dropped 4 bases and J dropped 4; count of bases not matched to a gene: 9. The CDR3 contains 16 residues. This CDR3 reads CASSSPGLARAETQYF. CDR3 sequence (DNA): TGTGCCAGCAGTTCCCCGGGACTAGCGAGGGCAGAGACCCAGTACTTC.

V is TRBV5-1 and J is TRBJ2-3; D is unresolved. V shed 1 base and J shed 0 bases, with 12 bases lying between them. The CDR3 length is 16 residues. Germline loops: CDR1 SGHRS, CDR2 YFSETQ. CDR3 in amino acids: CASSLLGARSTDTQYF. DNA of the CDR3: TGCGCCAGCAGCTTGCTCGGAGCAAGGAGCACAGATACGCAGTATTTT.

This clone came up a few times. The chain recombines TRBV4-1 with TRBJ1-5, with a weak D call TRBD1 (5 bases). CDR3 length equals 15 residues. The germline V gene encodes CDR1 MGHRA and CDR2 YSYEKL. Trimming left V 1 base short and J 4 bases short, with 11 bases between. The CDR3 DNA sequence: TGCGCCAGCAGCCAAGGGAGGGACCTAAATCAGCCCCAGCATTTT. Protein product: CASSQGRDLNQPQHF.

The V call is TRBV7-6, the J call TRBJ1-4, with D possibly matching TRBD1 (5 bases). CDR1 is SGHVS and CDR2 is FNYEAQ in the germline V gene. Trimming removed 5 bases from V and 0 bases from J, with 16 bases in between. The CDR3 consists of 17 residues. As DNA, the CDR3 is TGTGCCAGCAGCCCTGGCGTAAAAGGGGCAACTAATGAAAAACTGTTTTTT. Amino acid sequence: CASSPGVKGATNEKLFF. The complete variable domain, with remaining parts taken from reference TRBV7-6 and TRBJ1-4, reads GAGVSQSPRYKVTKRGQDVALRCDPISGHVSLYWYRQALGQGPEFLTYFNYEAQQDKSGLPNDRFSAERPEGSISTLTIQRTEQRDSAMYRCASSPGVKGATNEKLFFGSGTQLSVL.

V gene TRBV30 combines with J gene TRBJ2-1, with 7 bases matching TRBD1. V dropped 0 bases and J dropped 15; count of bases not matched to a gene: 11. The CDR3 has 13 amino acids. Germline CDR1 is GTSNPN and CDR2 is SVGIG (reference sequence). Written as DNA, the CDR3 is TGTGCCTGGAGTGTACTAGAGGGGGCCCAGGGGTTCTTC. It yields the protein CAWSVLEGAQGFF.

This clone is deemed medium-sized. The chain's CDR3 is CASSPLGQGAENDGEQFF. CDR3 in DNA: TGTGCCAGCAGCCCCCTGGGACAGGGGGCTGAGAATGACGGAGAGCAGTTCTTC. The genes are TRBV11-3 and TRBJ2-1; 12 nucleotides line up with TRBD1. The CDR3 runs 18 residues. Germline values: CDR1 SGHNT, CDR2 YENEEA. The J segment lost 10 bases and the V segment lost 5 bases, leaving 18 bases of the junction unmatched.

V gene TRBV5-1 combines with J gene TRBJ2-2; D uncertain. CDR1 and CDR2 from the germline V gene are SGHRS and YFSETQ. Trimming removed 1 base at V and 4 bases at J, with 8 bases between. CDR3 length: 14 amino acids. The CDR3 region is CASSLSPPTGELFF. The DNA for the CDR3 is TGCGCCAGCAGCTTGTCCCCCCCCACCGGGGAGCTGTTTTTT.

This clone is classed as medium-sized. The chain combines TRBV11-3 with TRBJ2-2, with TRBD2 identical over 10 bases. V gave up 5 bases and J gave up 5 bases; unmatched junction bases: 8. Looked up from germline, CDR1 is SGHNT and CDR2 is YENEEA. CDR3 length equals 16 residues. The CDR3 sequence is CASSEASGRVTGELFF. The CDR3 region has the DNA TGTGCCAGCAGCGAGGCTAGCGGGAGAGTTACCGGGGAGCTGTTTTTT.

This clone was counted only a few times. The chain links TRBV25-1 to TRBJ2-7; D remains ambiguous. Germline V gene sequence: CDR1 MGHDK, CDR2 SYGVNS. The CDR3 runs 13 residues. V dropped 10 bases and J dropped 2 bases, with 15 bases sitting between them. Written as DNA, the CDR3 is TGTGCCACCTCAGGAAAACTTCCCTACGAGCAGTACTTC. It yields the protein CATSGKLPYEQYF.

In DNA, the CDR3 is TGCGCCAGCAGCTTGGCCGGACAGGGTAAGGCAGATACGCAGTATTTT. Its translation: CASSLAGQGKADTQYF. The gene calls are TRBV5-1 and TRBJ2-3, with 8 bases that match TRBD1. The CDR3 has 16 residues. After removal of 0 bases from V and 4 bases from J, the junction contained 7 bases not matched to a gene. CDR1 is SGHRS, CDR2 YFSETQ, per germline.

This clone occurred many times. The chain carries TRBV9 and TRBJ1-2; 7 nucleotides line up with TRBD1. Germline assignment: CDR1 SGDLS and CDR2 YYNGEE. V trimming: 0 bases; J trimming: 8 bases; junction bases outside the gene matches: 10. There are 15 residues in the CDR3. As DNA, the CDR3 is TGTGCCAGCAGCGTAGGCTACAGGGGCCATGGGGGCTACACCTTC. It translates to CASSVGYRGHGGYTF.

The CDR3 sequence: CASSPGQGRGGANVLTF. In DNA form, the CDR3 reads TGTGCCAGCAGCCCTGGACAGGGACGTGGTGGGGCCAACGTCCTGACTTTC. This chain links TRBV11-3 with TRBJ2-6; 8 nucleotides agree with TRBD1. J lost 3 bases, V lost 5 bases, and 9 bases had no gene match. The CDR3 is 17 amino acids. In germline, CDR1 is SGHNT, CDR2 YENEEA.

This clone was picked up many times. This sequence joins TRBV11-3 and TRBJ2-5; D may be TRBD2 (6 bases). The CDR3 totals 14 residues. In germline, CDR1 is SGHNT, CDR2 YENEEA. V shed 5 bases and J shed 5 bases, with 15 bases lying between them. Here the CDR3 DNA reads TGTGCCAGCAGCCCCGGGGCCGGAGGGGAGACCCAGTACTTC. Amino acid sequence: CASSPGAGGETQYF.

The chain employs TRBV12-5 and TRBJ1-3; weak D call: TRBD1 (5 bases). CDR1 is LGHNT, CDR2 FRNRAP, per germline. Trimming shortened V by 0 bases and J by 9 bases, and 15 bases separated the two germline ends. This CDR3 spans 15 amino acids. The CDR3 coding sequence is TGTGCTAGTGGTTTGGTACCGGGGACCGAGGCCACCATATATTTT. Translating gives CASGLVPGTEATIYF.

This clone was seen only a few times. This chain joins TRBV11-3 and TRBJ2-7; perhaps TRBD1 as D (5 bases). Trimming took off 3 bases at V and 0 bases at J, with 15 bases between the two ends. This CDR3 contains 16 residues. Germline loops: CDR1 SGHNT, CDR2 YENEEA. Here the CDR3 DNA reads TGTGCCAGCAGCTTCCAGCAGGGATCGGGCTCCTACGAGCAGTACTTC. Translation gives CASSFQQGSGSYEQYF. The full variable domain, with the rest looked up from reference TRBV11-3 and TRBJ2-7, is EAGVVQSPRYKIIEKKQPVAFWCNPISGHNTLYWYLQNLGQGPELLIRYENEEAVDDSQLPKDRFSAERLKGVDSTLKIQPAELGDSAVYLCASSFQQGSGSYEQYFGPGTRLTVT.

This clone was seen a handful of times. The chain joins TRBV6-8 to TRBJ2-7; TRBD2 might be the D (6 bases). Germline CDR1 reads MNHGY; CDR2 reads SAAAGT. V was clipped by 2 bases and J by 0 bases, with 11 bases between them. The CDR3 runs to 15 residues. CDR3 sequence (DNA): TGTGCCAGCAGTTACCCTGGAGGGGTCTCCTACGAGCAGTACTTC. The encoded protein is CASSYPGGVSYEQYF.

The V call is TRBV29-1, the J call TRBJ2-3, with 11 nucleotides matching TRBD2. Trimming cost V 6 bases and J 8 bases; bases outside gene matches: 16. Germline loops: CDR1 SQVTM, CDR2 ANQGSEA. CDR3 length: 16 residues. CDR3 DNA sequence: TGCAGCGTGGACCCGGGACTAGCGGCAACTCGGGGTACGCAGTATTTT. Translating it yields CSVDPGLAATRGTQYF.

This clone came up a few times. The chain is built from TRBV28 and TRBJ1-2; tentatively, D is TRBD1 (5 bases). Germline V gene lookup returns CDR1 MDHEN and CDR2 SYDVKM. The CDR3 covers 15 residues. V gave up 5 bases and J gave up 0 bases, with 13 bases separating them. DNA for the CDR3: TGTGCCAGCAGTGCCACAGGCTTAGCTAACTATGGCTACACCTTC. It codes for CASSATGLANYGYTF.

This clone was found a few times. The V and J genes are TRBV19 and TRBJ2-7; tentative D call: TRBD1 (6 bases). The CDR3 loop spans 14 amino acids. CDR1 LNHDA and CDR2 SQIVND come from the germline V gene (reference sequence). V shed 7 bases and J shed 7 bases, with 20 bases lying between them. CDR3 nucleotides: TGTGCCAGTACCATTGGGGGCCCTCGAGGGGAGCAGTACTTC. Translation: CASTIGGPRGEQYF.

The chain uses TRBV4-1 and TRBJ2-1, with 7 positions matching TRBD2. Germline V lookup: CDR1 MGHRA, CDR2 YSYEKL. The V gene end was trimmed by 0 bases and the J gene end by 10 bases; junction bases not matched to a gene: 12. The CDR3 has 16 amino acids. CDR3 in amino acids: CASSQEGAGVSGEQFF. The CDR3 nucleotides read TGCGCCAGCAGCCAAGAGGGCGCGGGAGTTTCAGGGGAGCAGTTCTTC.

This chain joins TRBV18 and TRBJ2-1; 7 bases agree with TRBD2. The CDR3 length is 14 residues. J lost 10 bases, V lost 0 bases, and 6 bases had no gene match. From germline, CDR1 is KGHSH and CDR2 LQKENI. In DNA form, the CDR3 reads TGTGCCAGCTCACCACCGCAGCGGGGACGGGAGCAGTTCTTC. This codes for CASSPPQRGREQFF.

Within the sample, this clone is medium-sized. V gene TRBV6-8 combines with J gene TRBJ2-7; D possibly corresponds to TRBD1 (5 bases). This CDR3 region has 15 residues. CDR1 is MNHGY and CDR2 is SAAAGT in the germline V gene. The germline V and J ends were trimmed by 3 bases and 3 bases, with 15 bases remaining between them. The CDR3 region has the DNA TGTGCCAGCAGTTATGGGGCAGGGATCATCTACGAGCAGTACTTC. It specifies CASSYGAGIIYEQYF.